Listed here are 15 T cell receptor beta chains from one sample, sequenced in a study of metastatic and nonmetastatic thyroid tumors. TCRdb re-analyzed the PCR reads through MiXCR. The sample lists 20,000 or so clones; over 20% were seen once. No patient had received any treatment before thyroid surgery. Sample: adjacent normal tissue. The receptors come from a female donor with papillary thyroid cancer or a benign thyroid nodule (not recorded which). Some clones in this sample may be carry-over from other donors' samples.

This sequence joins TRBV6-5 and TRBJ2-7, with TRBD2 identical over 10 bases. Germline CDR1 MNHEY, CDR2 SVGAGI. With V trimmed by 6 bases and J by 6 bases, 17 bases remained unmatched. CDR3 length: 17 residues. The CDR3: CASRSSSGRAGFREQYV. The CDR3 nucleotides read TGTGCCAGCAGAAGCTCAAGCGGGAGGGCCGGGTTTCGCGAGCAGTACGTC.

The DNA of the CDR3 is TGTGCCAGCAGCTTAGCGGTAAGCCCGGAGGGCAATCAGCCCCAGCATTTT. Translation gives CASSLAVSPEGNQPQHF. The rearrangement links TRBV7-8 to TRBJ1-5, with D hard to call. Looked up from germline, CDR1 is SGHVS and CDR2 is FQNEAQ. Deletions cut 0 bases from V and 2 bases from J, with 14 bases between. The CDR3 length is 17 residues.

The chain combines TRBV15 with TRBJ1-1; 9 nucleotides align to TRBD1. The J segment lost 5 bases and the V segment lost 2 bases, leaving 9 bases of the junction unmatched. Germline CDR1 and CDR2: LNHNV and YYDKDF (reference sequence). The CDR3 is 16 residues long. CDR3 loop: CATSRLAGTGKTEAFF. The DNA for the CDR3 is TGTGCCACCAGCAGACTAGCCGGGACAGGGAAAACTGAAGCTTTCTTT.

The rearrangement joins TRBV11-1 to TRBJ2-7; maybe TRBD1 (6 bases). V gave up 3 bases and J gave up 2 bases, with 20 bases separating them. Germline V lookup: CDR1 SGHAT, CDR2 FQDESV (reference sequence). The CDR3 consists of 17 residues. The CDR3 nucleotides are TGTGCCAGCAGCTTCGCAGGGGACGGAGTACCTACCTACGAGCAGTACTTC. Its translation is CASSFAGDGVPTYEQYF.

Written as DNA, the CDR3 is TGTGCCAGCAGCCTGGGTGGGGGGCGTGAAGCTTTCTTT. Translated, it gives CASSLGGGREAFF. The rearrangement joins TRBV6-1 to TRBJ1-1; tentative D call: TRBD1 (6 bases). Germline values: CDR1 MNHNS, CDR2 SASEGT. The CDR3 is made up of 13 amino acids. Between the trimmed V and J ends, which lost 6 bases and 7 bases, there was a span of 15 bases.

The rearrangement links TRBV20-1 to TRBJ2-7, with TRBD1 matching 7 bases. The CDR3 spans 14 residues. Trimming cost V 6 bases and J 6 bases; bases outside gene matches: 14. CDR1 is DFQATT and CDR2 is SNEGSKA in the germline V gene (reference sequence). The CDR3 nucleotides are TGCAGTGCAAACCGACAGGGCCCCGCACCCGAGCAGTACTTC. Translated: CSANRQGPAPEQYF.

This clone was picked up a small number of times. The chain uses TRBV28 and TRBJ1-2; maybe TRBD1 (5 bases). V was pared by 8 bases and J by 3 bases, with 10 bases between. In germline, CDR1 is MDHEN, CDR2 SYDVKM. The CDR3 runs 12 residues. The CDR3, as DNA: TGTGCCAGCGGCAAGACAGACTATGGCTACACCTTC. Translating it yields CASGKTDYGYTF.

This chain links TRBV7-9 with TRBJ1-2; D not certain. Trimming took 0 bases from V and 4 from J, leaving 6 bases between them. CDR1 and CDR2 from the germline V gene are SEHNR and FQNEAQ (reference sequence). The CDR3 extends over 13 amino acids. The DNA for the CDR3 is TGTGCCAGCAGCTTAGCCAGACTCTATGGCTACACCTTC. It is translated as CASSLARLYGYTF.

The V call is TRBV19, the J call TRBJ1-2, with 7 bases matching TRBD1. This CDR3 is 15 amino acids long. V shed 7 bases and J 2 bases; nucleotides not matched to a gene: 10. Germline-derived CDR1 and CDR2 are LNHDA and SQIVND (reference sequence). The CDR3 DNA sequence: TGTGCCAGTACCCCGCCAGGGGGGCGCAACTATGGCTACACCTTC. Protein product: CASTPPGGRNYGYTF.

By share, this clone ranks as medium-sized. The V call is TRBV6-2 or TRBV6-3, the J call TRBJ2-3; maybe TRBD2 (5 bases). This CDR3 comprises 12 residues. Looked up from germline, CDR1 is MNHEY and CDR2 is SVGEGT. Between the trimmed V and J ends, which lost 6 bases and 6 bases, there was a span of 10 bases. The CDR3 coding sequence is TGTGCCAGCAGCTCTAGCTCCGATACGCAGTATTTT. Its protein is CASSSSSDTQYF.

This clone showed up many times. This chain uses TRBV6-2 or TRBV6-3 with TRBJ2-7; TRBD2 is a possible D gene (6 bases). In germline, CDR1 is MNHEY, CDR2 SVGEGT. V lost 0 bases to trimming and J lost 3 bases, with 15 bases between them. This CDR3 is 16 amino acids long. CDR3 in DNA: TGTGCCAGCAGTTACTCGATGCGGGACGGGGACTACGAGCAGTACTTC. Protein: CASSYSMRDGDYEQYF.

In its sample, this clone was seen a few times. Its ends do not fully match the called genes, so a read error is possible. This chain links TRBV7-8 with TRBJ1-2; D remains ambiguous. CDR1 is SGHVS and CDR2 is FQNEAQ in the germline V gene. The CDR3 consists of 12 residues. CDR3 sequence: CASRLGGYGYTF. DNA for the CDR3: TGTGCCAGCAGATTAGGCGGCTATGGCTACACCTTC.

This clone showed up many times. The V call is TRBV30, the J call TRBJ2-3, with 8 bases aligning to TRBD1. The CDR3 is 14 residues long. CDR1 and CDR2 (germline): GTSNPN, SVGIG (reference sequence). V lost 1 base to trimming and J lost 5 bases; unmatched junction nucleotides: 5. Here the CDR3 DNA reads TGTGCCTGGAGTGCAGGGGGCGGCGAAGATACGCAGTATTTT. Its protein is CAWSAGGGEDTQYF.

The V call is TRBV7-6, the J call TRBJ2-7; D is perhaps TRBD2 (6 bases). Between the trimmed V and J ends, which lost 5 bases and 0 bases, there was a span of 20 bases. The CDR3 has 17 residues. Germline V CDR1 and CDR2: SGHVS, FNYEAQ. This CDR3 reads CASSPIVEGPSSYEQYF. The CDR3, as DNA: TGTGCCAGCAGCCCTATTGTGGAGGGGCCAAGCTCCTACGAGCAGTACTTC.

By proportion, this clone is medium-sized. The V call is TRBV5-1, the J call TRBJ2-7; no clear D. The germline V gene encodes CDR1 SGHRS and CDR2 YFSETQ. V lost 2 bases and J lost 3, with 15 bases in between. This CDR3 is 15 amino acids long. The CDR3 nucleotides are TGCGCCAGCAGCTTCGGGCACCAGCCTAGCTACGAGCAGTACTTC. It is translated as CASSFGHQPSYEQYF. The variable domain in full, completed from reference TRBV5-1 and TRBJ2-7, reads KAGVTQTPRYLIKTRGQQVTLSCSPISGHRSVSWYQQTPGQGLQFLFEYFSETQRNKGNFPGRFSGRQFSNSRSEMNVSTLELGDSALYLCASSFGHQPSYEQYFGPGTRLTVT.